This T cell receptor beta chain was captured by sequencing in a study of OX40 agonist ivuxolimab in advanced cancers. About the study as a whole: The costimulatory receptor OX40 (CD134) was targeted by ivuxolimab, a fully human IgG2 agonistic monoclonal antibody. Partial responses were achieved by three dose-escalation patients, of whom one had hepatocellular carcinoma and two had cutaneous melanoma. Intravenous ivuxolimab was administered to patients every 2 weeks at six dose levels: 0.01, 0.1, 0.3, 1.5, 3 and 10 mg/kg. Among the approximately 50 dose-escalation patients, around 19 had hepatocellular carcinoma, about 15 melanoma, 9 renal cell carcinoma and 9 head and neck cancer. Peripheral TCRbeta sequencing was intended to test whether TCR sequence diversity was altered and clonal T-cell expansion was caused by ivuxolimab. Prior anti-PD-1, anti-PD-L1 or anti-CTLA-4 therapy was permitted, and approximately 39% of dose-escalation patients had received checkpoint inhibitors. In the dose-escalation cohort, 65% to 85% of patients were male, and the mean age was 60 years with a range of about 20 to 80. The monotherapy dose-escalation portion (N of about 50 patients) of the phase I ivuxolimab trial is reported in the paper.

Of note for this clone: This clone's antigen is unknown. It has no much larger one-base neighbor in the sample; base qualities were not kept.

CDR1 is given as MNHEY and CDR2 as SVGAGI, both from the germline V gene. V is shortened by 2 bases, J by 8 bases, and the region joining them spans 6 bases. The CDR3 runs 11 residues from the cysteine to the phenylalanine. CDR3 DNA is the only sequence kept; it has 33 bases, read in frame from the first base. What the authors observed across the whole study: Low levels of normalized T-cell clonal expansion were also seen in some patients who did not respond. At doses of 0.1 to 3.0 mg/kg, clonal expansion of both CD4+ and CD8+ blood T cells was observed from baseline to week 6. Partial responders in the 0.1-3.0 mg/kg groups had among the lowest normalized peripheral clonal expansion, especially among CD8+ T cells. Antigen specificity was not determined for the clonally expanded peripheral T cells. On average, CD8+ T cells showed more expanded clones than CD4+ T cells after ivuxolimab.

Genomic DNA was isolated from the sorted cells so that the TCRbeta CDR3 region could be sequenced. The immunoSEQ Assay was used for sequencing of TCRbeta CDR3 regions. Sourced from immuneACCESS, this table was stored by TCRdb with only in-frame sequences that have V and J called. A share of the clones is absent; for the studies checked, an unresolved V gene accounts for under half, and the remainder has no known explanation. The sample table holds about 48,000 clones, of which around nine tenths were seen once. The top ten clones comprise 4.9% of the sample. The trial excluded patients who had a history of autoimmune disease or were on systemic immunosuppression. Peripheral blood for TCR sequencing was collected from all dose cohorts at baseline, on cycle 4 day 1, and on cycle 7 day 1. The samples were taken from a phase I, first-in-human, multicenter, open-label dose-escalation trial of ivuxolimab. Adults with locally advanced or metastatic melanoma, renal cell carcinoma, hepatocellular carcinoma or head and neck squamous cell carcinoma were enrolled in the trial. Before TCR sequencing, CD4+ T cells and CD8+ T cells from peripheral blood were sorted into separate populations.

This sequence originates from an adult with an advanced solid tumor such as melanoma, head and neck, liver or kidney cancer. The V gene is TRBV6-5 and the J gene is TRBJ1-1; TRBD1 is perhaps the D gene, given 5 matching bases. Here the sequenced sample was CD4+ or CD8+ T cells sorted from blood, taken in a trial of the OX40 agonist ivuxolimab. Here the CDR3 is given as CASSYRDEAFF. The sequenced DNA: TGTGCCAGCAGTTACCGGGACGAAGCTTTCTTT.